Here is one TCR beta chain with its context. V shed 4 bases, J shed 4 bases, and the junction held 3 bases outside the gene matches. The CDR3 sequence is 14 residues long. The V gene's germline CDR1 is KGHDR and CDR2 SFDVKD. The source of the sample is a study of blood T cell repertoires in COVID-19. Study in general: Sites in the United States, Italy and Spain provided acute and convalescent COVID-19 samples. PBMCs, B-cell-depleted T cells, or T cells provided the cDNA or gDNA that made up the material.

The authors' processing: Estimates of nucleated cell counts were drawn from the amplification of reference gene primers. Sequenced by immunoSEQ multiplex PCR; TCRdb stores in-frame clones only, minus some. The V and J calls and clone size were taken over from that table, and D and trimming were inferred from the DNA. The sample lists 290,000 or so clones, about 90% occurring once. This sequence originates from a man aged 18 to 29 with active or convalescent COVID-19. The sample consisted of peripheral blood. This chain joins TRBV24-1 and TRBJ2-1; 7 bases align to TRBD1. The CDR3 DNA reads TGTGCCACCAGTGACCCGGGACAGTACAATGAGCAGTTCTTC. Protein: CATSDPGQYNEQFF.